This TCR beta chain was sequenced in a study of response to subunit inactivated influenza vaccine. This clonotype was seen many times. CDR3 size: 17 residues. Trimming at V came to 2 bases and at J to 10 bases, leaving 13 bases not matched to a gene. Germline values: CDR1 SGHRS, CDR2 YFSETQ. TCRdb redid the calling of the RT-PCR reads with MiXCR, one entry per CDR3 protein. This sample carries roughly 500,000 distinct CDR3 sequences, roughly 25% of them seen once, and the ten largest clones take 2.8%. The same sample was also studied in work on T cells expressing NK-cell markers. In that study: It was by 5'RACE template switching with UMIs that TCR beta cDNA was made. The TCR beta repertoires originated in sorted CD3+CD56+NKG2C+, CD3+CD56+NKG2C- and CD3+CD56-NKG2C+ T cells. There were a handful of donors in whom these clonotypes also led the CD3+CD56-NKG2C+ fraction.

Here the sequenced sample was CD4+ T cells sorted from PBMCs, taken roughly 12 days after vaccination. This TCR was recovered from a man aged 50 to 59 who received an inactivated influenza vaccine. The rearrangement uses TRBV5-1 and TRBJ1-4; 11 nucleotides agree with TRBD1. The CDR3 bases are TGCGCCAGCAGCTTCAGGGGACAGGGGGAGCCCCGCGGAAAACTGTTTTTT. Residues: CASSFRGQGEPRGKLFF.